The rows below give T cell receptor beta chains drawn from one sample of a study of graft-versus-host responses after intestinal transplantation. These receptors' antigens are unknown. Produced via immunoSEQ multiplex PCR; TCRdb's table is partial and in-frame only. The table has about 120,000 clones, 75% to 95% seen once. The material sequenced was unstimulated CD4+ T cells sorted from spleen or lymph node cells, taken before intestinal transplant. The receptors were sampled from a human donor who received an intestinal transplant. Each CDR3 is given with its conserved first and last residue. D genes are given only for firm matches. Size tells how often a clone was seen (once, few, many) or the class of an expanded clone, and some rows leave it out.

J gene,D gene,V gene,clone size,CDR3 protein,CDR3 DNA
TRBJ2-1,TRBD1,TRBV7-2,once,CASSLTGGPYNEQFF,TGTGCCAGCAGTCTAACAGGGGGGCCCTACAATGAGCAGTTCTTC
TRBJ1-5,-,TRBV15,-,CATSRGTSNQPQHF,TGTGCCACCAGCAGAGGAACAAGCAATCAGCCCCAGCATTTT
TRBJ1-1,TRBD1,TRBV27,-,CASSLLRQGAAFF,TGTGCCAGCAGTTTATTACGACAGGGGGCAGCTTTCTTT
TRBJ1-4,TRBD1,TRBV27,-,CASSTRVAPGQGNAKLFF,TGTGCCAGCTCGACCCGGGTGGCCCCGGGACAGGGAAACGCAAAACTGTTTTTT
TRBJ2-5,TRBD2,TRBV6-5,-,CASSYGGGEETQYF,TGTGCCAGCAGTTATGGGGGAGGGGAAGAGACCCAGTACTTC
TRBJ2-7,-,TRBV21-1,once,CASSKDRGYYEQYF,TGTGCCAGCAGCAAGGACAGGGGCTACTACGAGCAGTACTTC
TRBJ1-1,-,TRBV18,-,CASSPGPGTEAFF,TGTGCCAGCTCACCTGGCCCGGGCACTGAAGCTTTCTTT
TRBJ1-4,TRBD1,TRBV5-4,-,CASSLGWDRDNEKLFF,TGTGCCAGCAGCCTAGGTTGGGACAGGGACAATGAAAAACTGTTTTTT
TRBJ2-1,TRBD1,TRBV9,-,CASSVEIRQGPYNEQFF,TGTGCCAGCAGCGTAGAAATTAGACAGGGCCCCTACAATGAGCAGTTCTTC
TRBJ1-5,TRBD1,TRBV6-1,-,CASSPGQGIGQPQHF,TGTGCCAGCAGTCCGGGACAGGGTATCGGTCAGCCCCAGCATTTT
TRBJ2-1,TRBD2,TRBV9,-,CASSVLSGGYNEQFF,TGTGCCAGCAGCGTATTAAGCGGGGGCTACAATGAGCAGTTCTTC
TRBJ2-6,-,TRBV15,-,CATSPRGKANVLTF,TGTGCCACCAGCCCTAGGGGTAAAGCCAACGTCCTGACTTTC
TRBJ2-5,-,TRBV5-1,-,CASSYSLQETQYF,TGCGCCAGCAGCTACTCTCTACAAGAGACCCAGTACTTC
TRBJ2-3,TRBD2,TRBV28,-,CASSFAGTRKTDTQYF,TGTGCCAGCAGTTTCGCCGGGACTAGGAAGACAGATACGCAGTATTTT
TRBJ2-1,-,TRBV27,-,CASSLSYRGKGEQFF,TGTGCCAGCAGTTTATCGTATCGCGGGAAGGGTGAGCAGTTCTTC
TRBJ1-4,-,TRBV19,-,CAVQDRGEKLFF,TGTGCCGTACAGGACAGAGGTGAAAAACTGTTTTTT
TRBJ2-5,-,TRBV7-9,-,CASSLDTGLETQYF,TGTGCCAGCAGCTTAGACACAGGGTTGGAGACCCAGTACTTC
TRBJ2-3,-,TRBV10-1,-,CASRSGGSADTQYF,TGCGCCAGCAGGTCCGGGGGTTCGGCAGATACGCAGTATTTT
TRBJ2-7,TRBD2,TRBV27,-,CASSPRLAGSYEQYF,TGTGCCAGCAGTCCCCGACTAGCGGGATCGTACGAGCAGTACTTC
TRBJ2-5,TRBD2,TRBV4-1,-,CASSQKGPRTSQETQYF,TGCGCCAGCAGCCAGAAGGGGCCTCGGACTAGCCAAGAGACCCAGTACTTC
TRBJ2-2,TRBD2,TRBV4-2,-,CASSQRGTSGLNTGELFF,TGTGCCAGCAGCCAAAGGGGGACTAGCGGGCTAAACACCGGGGAGCTGTTTTTT
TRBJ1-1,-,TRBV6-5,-,CASSHGLEAFF,TGTGCCAGCAGCCACGGACTTGAAGCTTTCTTT
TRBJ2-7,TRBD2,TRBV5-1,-,CASSSLAGVTYEQYF,TGCGCCAGCAGCTCACTAGCGGGAGTCACCTACGAGCAGTACTTC
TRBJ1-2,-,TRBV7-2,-,CASSTIFFFSGGF,TGTGCCAGCAGCACCATTTTTTTCTTCAGCGGGGGCTTC
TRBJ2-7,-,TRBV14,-,CASSRQGYEQYF,TGTGCCAGCAGTCGCCAGGGCTACGAGCAGTACTTC
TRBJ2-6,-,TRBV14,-,CASSQAGTGANVLTF,TGTGCCAGCAGCCAAGCGGGGACTGGGGCCAACGTCCTGACTTTC
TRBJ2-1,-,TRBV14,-,CASSQSFGTYNEQFF,TGTGCCAGCAGCCAATCTTTTGGGACATACAATGAGCAGTTCTTC
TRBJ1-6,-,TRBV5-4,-,CASSLAPGTSYNSPLHF,TGTGCCAGCAGCTTGGCGCCAGGGACATCCTATAATTCACCCCTCCACTTT
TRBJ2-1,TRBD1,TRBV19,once,CASNRGGRSYNEQFF,TGTGCCAGTAACCGAGGGGGCCGATCCTACAATGAGCAGTTCTTC
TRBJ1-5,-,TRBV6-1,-,CASTGVIIGNQPQHF,TGTGCCTCCACCGGGGTCATCATCGGGAATCAGCCCCAGCATTTT
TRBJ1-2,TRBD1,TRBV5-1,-,CASSVTGDGHYGYTF,TGCGCCAGCAGCGTGACAGGGGATGGCCACTATGGCTACACCTTC
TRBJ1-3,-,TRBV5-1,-,CASSPRGPPEATIYF,TGCGCCAGCAGCCCGCGGGGACCGCCTGAGGCCACCATATATTTT
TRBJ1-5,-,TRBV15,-,CATSRSYQGRSNQPQHF,TGTGCCACCAGCAGATCGTACCAGGGTAGGAGCAATCAGCCCCAGCATTTT
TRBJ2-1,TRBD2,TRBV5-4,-,CASSSLVPGLAGINEQFF,TGTGCCAGCAGCTCACTAGTCCCGGGACTAGCGGGTATTAATGAGCAGTTCTTC
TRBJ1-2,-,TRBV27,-,CASSLKTGFSYTF,TGTGCCAGCAGTTTAAAGACGGGATTCAGCTACACCTTC
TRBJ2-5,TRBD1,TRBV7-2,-,CASSRDRGQETQYF,TGTGCCAGCAGCCGGGACAGGGGGCAGGAGACCCAGTACTTC
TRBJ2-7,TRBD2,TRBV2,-,CASSVRLAGDYEQYF,TGTGCCAGCAGTGTACGACTAGCGGGTGACTACGAGCAGTACTTC
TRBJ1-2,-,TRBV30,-,CAWSDRGRANYGYTF,TGTGCCTGGAGCGACCGCGGTAGAGCTAACTATGGCTACACCTTC
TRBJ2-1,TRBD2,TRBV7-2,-,CASSSRLAGDEQFF,TGTGCCAGCAGTTCCCGACTAGCGGGAGATGAGCAGTTCTTC
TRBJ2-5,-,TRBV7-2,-,CASSSTGTIYQETQYF,TGTGCCAGCAGCTCAACAGGGACGATCTACCAAGAGACCCAGTACTTC
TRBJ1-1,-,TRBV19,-,CASRIGLSNTEAFF,TGTGCCAGTAGAATTGGACTCTCGAACACTGAAGCTTTCTTT
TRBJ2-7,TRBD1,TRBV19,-,CASSIRGQGAYEQYF,TGTGCCAGTAGTATAAGGGGACAGGGGGCTTACGAGCAGTACTTC
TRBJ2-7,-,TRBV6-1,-,CASSSGSYEQYF,TGTGCCAGCAGCTCAGGGTCCTACGAGCAGTACTTC
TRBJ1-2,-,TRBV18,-,CASSPVQALNYGYTF,TGTGCCAGCTCACCAGTTCAGGCCCTAAACTATGGCTACACCTTC
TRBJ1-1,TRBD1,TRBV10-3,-,CAISGSRTGALVTEAFF,TGTGCCATCAGTGGGTCGCGGACAGGGGCATTGGTCACTGAAGCTTTCTTT
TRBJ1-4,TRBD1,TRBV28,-,CASRSGTATNEKLFF,TGTGCCAGCAGGTCAGGGACAGCAACTAATGAAAAACTGTTTTTT
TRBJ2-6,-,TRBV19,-,CASRAVGANVLTF,TGTGCCAGTAGGGCTGTGGGGGCCAACGTCCTGACTTTC
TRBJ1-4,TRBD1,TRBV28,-,CASNLGTGGGEKLFF,TGTGCCAGCAACTTGGGGACAGGGGGAGGAGAAAAACTGTTTTTT
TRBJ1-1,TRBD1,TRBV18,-,CASSPPGQGDTEAFF,TGTGCCAGCTCACCTCCAGGACAGGGGGACACTGAAGCTTTCTTT
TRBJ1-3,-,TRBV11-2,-,CASSLSDISGNTIYF,TGTGCCAGCAGCTTATCAGATATCTCTGGAAACACCATATATTTT
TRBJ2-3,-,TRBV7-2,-,CASRPEGWADTQYF,TGTGCCAGCAGACCGGAGGGTTGGGCAGATACGCAGTATTTT
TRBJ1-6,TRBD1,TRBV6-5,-,CASRRDRGRSPLHF,TGTGCCAGCAGAAGGGACAGGGGACGATCACCCCTCCACTTT
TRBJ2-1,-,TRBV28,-,CASSENLGASYNEQFF,TGTGCCAGCAGTGAAAATTTAGGAGCCTCCTACAATGAGCAGTTCTTC
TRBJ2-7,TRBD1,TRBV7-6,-,CASSLPPGQGGHEQYF,TGTGCCAGCAGCCTCCCGCCGGGACAGGGGGGCCACGAGCAGTACTTC